A single sample is the source of the 17 T cell receptor beta chains below, sequenced in a study of blood T cell repertoires in COVID-19. TCRdb's table, derived via immunoSEQ multiplex PCR, lists solely in-frame clones and lacks some. Of a few hundred thousand clones listed, roughly four fifths were seen once; the top ten hold over 7%. The sample consisted of peripheral blood. Receptors were obtained from a woman of 80 years or more with COVID-19, enrolled during active disease.

The V gene is TRBV30, the J gene TRBJ1-1, with D tentatively TRBD1 (5 bases). The CDR3 extends over 17 amino acids. V was trimmed by 0 bases and J by 1 base, leaving 18 bases between them. CDR1 is GTSNPN and CDR2 is SVGIG in the germline V gene (reference sequence). This CDR3 reads CAWSVVRRGLRNTEAFF. The CDR3 DNA follows: TGTGCCTGGAGTGTAGTAAGGAGGGGACTGAGGAACACTGAAGCTTTCTTT. Drawing the rest from reference TRBV30 and TRBJ1-1, the complete variable domain is SQTIHQWPATLVQPVGSPLSLECTVEGTSNPNLYWYRQAAGRGLQLLFYSVGIGQISSEVPQNLSASRPQDRQFILSSKKLLLSDSGFYLCAWSVVRRGLRNTEAFFGQGTRLTVV.

This CDR3 reads CASSPPGQGNHEQYF. CDR3 nucleotides: TGTGCCAGCAGCCCCCCGGGACAGGGTAACCACGAGCAGTACTTC. The rearrangement joins TRBV6-5 to TRBJ2-7, with 9 positions matching TRBD1. The CDR3 is 15 amino acids. Germline V CDR1 and CDR2: MNHEY, SVGAGI. The J segment lost 5 bases and the V segment lost 6 bases, leaving 11 bases of the junction unmatched.

J is TRBJ1-1 and V is TRBV5-1; maybe TRBD1 (6 bases). The germline V and J ends were trimmed by 4 bases and 1 base, with 14 bases remaining between them. The germline CDR1 and CDR2 sequences are SGHRS and YFSETQ. The CDR3 has 15 residues. CDR3 sequence (DNA): TGCGCCAGCAGCGGAATCGGACAGAAGAACACTGAAGCTTTCTTT. Its translation: CASSGIGQKNTEAFF.

This chain uses TRBV5-1 with TRBJ2-7; weak D call: TRBD2 (6 bases). Germline loops: CDR1 SGHRS, CDR2 YFSETQ. There are 16 residues in the CDR3. The ends were cut back, 0 bases at V and 5 bases at J, with 18 bases in the middle. The CDR3 loop reads CASSLGVKEGPHEQYF. In nucleotides, the CDR3 is TGCGCCAGCAGCTTGGGAGTCAAGGAGGGGCCCCACGAGCAGTACTTC.

The J gene is TRBJ2-2, the V gene TRBV7-2; D is possibly TRBD1 (7 bases). Germline values: CDR1 SGHTA, CDR2 FQGNSA. CDR3 length: 17 amino acids. Between the trimmed V and J ends, which lost 5 bases and 4 bases, there was a span of 20 bases. The CDR3 here is CASSRTGGGFSTGELFF. In DNA, the CDR3 is TGTGCCAGCAGCCGGACAGGAGGGGGGTTCAGCACCGGGGAGCTGTTTTTT.

This clone was counted once. The sample has other DNA sequences that encode this CDR3 too. This chain joins TRBV18 and TRBJ2-1, with 11 bases that match TRBD1. V lost 3 bases and J lost 6; bases outside the gene matches: 1. The CDR3 spans 14 residues. The V gene's germline CDR1 is KGHSH and CDR2 LQKENI. CDR3 DNA sequence: TGTGCCAGCTCACCGGGACAGGGGGTCAATGAGCAGTTCTTC. Amino acids: CASSPGQGVNEQFF.

This sequence joins TRBV5-1 and TRBJ1-1, with a weak D call TRBD1 (6 bases). The V end lost 4 bases, the J end lost 1 base, and 17 bases lay between the germline ends. CDR3 length equals 16 residues. Germline CDR1 reads SGHRS; CDR2 reads YFSETQ. CDR3 in DNA: TGCGCCAGCAGCCCCGGACGGGGGGCGGGGAACACTGAAGCTTTCTTT. Its protein is CASSPGRGAGNTEAFF.

The V and J genes are TRBV18 and TRBJ1-2, with a weak D call TRBD1 (5 bases). The CDR3 is 13 amino acids. Trimming cost V 2 bases and J 3 bases, with 7 bases left between them. Germline V gene lookup returns CDR1 KGHSH and CDR2 LQKENI. The CDR3 loop reads CASSPLQDYGYTF. The CDR3 DNA is TGTGCCAGCTCACCATTACAGGACTATGGCTACACCTTC.

This rearrangement joins TRBV5-6 to TRBJ2-7, with 8 bases identical to TRBD2. Germline V gene data show CDR1 as SGHDT and CDR2 as YYEEEE. This CDR3 comprises 15 residues. The junction had 12 bases not matched to a gene; V was cut back by 5 bases and J by 5 bases. Here the CDR3 reads CASSPVGGRLNEQYF. The CDR3 DNA reads as TGTGCCAGCAGTCCGGTGGGCGGGAGGCTCAACGAGCAGTACTTC.

The V gene is TRBV3-1 (or the pseudogene TRBV3-2), the J gene TRBJ2-5; tentative D call: TRBD2 (5 bases). Germline CDR1 reads LGHDT; CDR2 reads YNNKEL (reference sequence). The CDR3 extends over 15 amino acids. Trimming removed 3 bases at V and 4 bases at J, with 15 bases between. The chain's CDR3 is CASSHGGTAPETQYF. For the CDR3, the DNA is TGTGCCAGCAGCCACGGAGGCACCGCTCCAGAGACCCAGTACTTC.

The chain couples TRBV6-4 to TRBJ1-2, with D possibly TRBD1 on 5 matching bases. Per the germline V gene, CDR1 is MRHNA and CDR2 is SNTAGT. The CDR3 is 15 residues long. The V gene lost 9 bases and the J gene lost 1 base, with 18 bases spanning the gap. DNA for the CDR3: TGTGCCAGTCGCCCGGGGGTTTCAAATAACTATGGCTACACCTTC. Amino acids: CASRPGVSNNYGYTF.

This clone came up once. A read error may produce the germline difference seen at one junction end. The V gene is TRBV2, the J gene TRBJ1-6; possible D gene TRBD1, 6 bases. CDR1 is SNHLY and CDR2 is FYNNEI in the germline V gene. The CDR3 has 13 residues. The CDR3 bases are TGTGCCAGCAGTGAAGCGCTCGGGGGGCTCGAAGACTTT. Its protein product is CASSEALGGLEDF. The full variable domain, its missing parts supplied by reference TRBV2 and TRBJ1-6, is EPEVTQTPSHQVTQMGQEVILRCVPISNHLYFYWYRQILGQKVEFLVSFYNNEISEKSEIFDDQFSVERPDGSNFTLKIRSTKLEDSAMYFCASSEALGGLEDFGNGTRLTVT.

The chain carries TRBV19 and TRBJ1-4; TRBD1 might be the D (5 bases). Per the germline V gene, CDR1 is LNHDA and CDR2 is SQIVND (reference sequence). CDR3 length: 15 amino acids. V shed 4 bases and J shed 7 bases, with 16 bases lying between them. The chain's CDR3 is CASSRTKGSGEKLFF. Here the CDR3 DNA reads TGTGCCAGTAGTAGGACTAAGGGGAGTGGTGAAAAACTGTTTTTT.

This clone was seen a handful of times. This chain connects TRBV7-6 to TRBJ2-7; D may be TRBD1 (8 bases). V was trimmed by 5 bases and J by 3 bases, leaving 29 bases between them. From germline, CDR1 is SGHVS and CDR2 FNYEAQ. The CDR3 is 19 amino acids. The CDR3 DNA is TGTGCCAGCAGCGGAGGAAAGACAGGGGACGGGGACTACCGCTACGAGCAGTACTTC. It specifies CASSGGKTGDGDYRYEQYF.

The rearrangement uses TRBV2 and TRBJ1-5, with 7 bases aligning to TRBD1. The CDR3 consists of 13 residues. CDR1 and CDR2 (germline): SNHLY, FYNNEI. V dropped 7 bases and J dropped 6; count of bases not matched to a gene: 6. CDR3 DNA sequence: TGTGCCAGCACCTCCGACAGGGTTCAGCCCCAGCATTTT. Translating it yields CASTSDRVQPQHF.

V is TRBV7-9 and J is TRBJ2-7; D may be TRBD1 (6 bases). The CDR3 covers 14 residues. CDR1 and CDR2 from the germline V gene are SEHNR and FQNEAQ (reference sequence). With 5 bases removed from V and 3 bases from J, the gap between germline ends came to 14 bases. This CDR3 is CASSPRGNFYEQYF. CDR3 bases: TGTGCCAGCAGCCCAAGGGGGAACTTCTACGAGCAGTACTTC.

The rearrangement joins TRBV11-2 to TRBJ1-2; D remains unclear. The V end lost 1 base, the J end lost 5 bases, and 8 bases lay between the germline ends. Germline lookup yields CDR1 SGHAT and CDR2 FQNNGV. The CDR3 is made up of 13 amino acids. CDR3 bases: TGTGCCAGCAGCTTAGGAGTTTTTTATGGCTACACCTTC. This encodes CASSLGVFYGYTF.